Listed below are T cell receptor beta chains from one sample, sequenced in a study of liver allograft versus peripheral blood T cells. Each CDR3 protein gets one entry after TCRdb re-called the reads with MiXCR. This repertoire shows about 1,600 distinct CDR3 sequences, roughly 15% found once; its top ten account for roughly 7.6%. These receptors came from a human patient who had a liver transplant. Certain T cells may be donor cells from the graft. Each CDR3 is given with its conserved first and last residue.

CDR3: CASSFGGSESGNTIYF; V: TRBV7-2; J: TRBJ1-3
CDR3: CASSPIRDRGRREGF; V: TRBV6-5; J: TRBJ1-2
CDR3: CATRARDTYSPLHF; V: TRBV15; J: TRBJ1-6
CDR3: CASSVRGDRGSYEQYF; V: TRBV6-1; J: TRBJ2-7
CDR3: CSAPGGLAETQYF; V: TRBV20-1; J: TRBJ2-5
CDR3: CASSRQRGTEAFF; V: TRBV2; J: TRBJ1-1
CDR3: CASSLGQLDNSPLHF; V: TRBV5-6; J: TRBJ1-6
CDR3: CASSYDLGRDSSYEQYF; V: TRBV6-6; J: TRBJ2-7
CDR3: CALREGGGDTEAFF; V: TRBV28; J: TRBJ1-1
CDR3: CASSFTGTGLVGNTEAFF; V: TRBV7-2; J: TRBJ1-1
CDR3: CASSLVAVRADSNQPQHF; V: TRBV28; J: TRBJ1-5
CDR3: CASNQGAGSYEQYF; V: TRBV27; J: TRBJ2-7
CDR3: CASSLQYSNEKLFF; V: TRBV6-5; J: TRBJ1-4
CDR3: CASSFIPGGAEQYF; V: TRBV5-6; J: TRBJ2-7
CDR3: CASSPGGSQPQHF; V: TRBV3-1; J: TRBJ1-5
CDR3: CASSLTTGSYEQYF; V: TRBV12-3/TRBV12-4; J: TRBJ2-7
CDR3: CSAPAGQAGGELFF; V: TRBV20-1; J: TRBJ2-2
CDR3: CASSPTGLAGHEQYF; V: TRBV28; J: TRBJ2-7
CDR3: CAISESRTPGEQYF; V: TRBV10-3; J: TRBJ2-7
CDR3: CASREGLNGFDEQYF; V: TRBV6-2/TRBV6-3; J: TRBJ2-7
CDR3: CASGRRDYGYTF; V: TRBV11-2; J: TRBJ1-2
CDR3: CTSSYSSPATQYF; V: TRBV6-2/TRBV6-3; J: TRBJ2-7
CDR3: CSANPTGGYNEQFF; V: TRBV20-1; J: TRBJ2-1
CDR3: CASSSRAGELFF; V: TRBV7-9; J: TRBJ2-2
CDR3: CATGRNSYEQYF; V: TRBV6-6; J: TRBJ2-7
CDR3: CASSPGLEGNEQFF; V: TRBV18; J: TRBJ2-1
CDR3: CAITAGGNEKLFF; V: TRBV10-3; J: TRBJ1-4
CDR3: CAISESARTGGYTF; V: TRBV10-3; J: TRBJ1-2
CDR3: CASSHQGIPSEQYF; V: TRBV6-5; J: TRBJ2-7
CDR3: CASSEKSAHEQYF; V: TRBV2; J: TRBJ2-7
CDR3: CASSPFRDRARGDTIYF; V: TRBV28; J: TRBJ1-3
CDR3: CASSEASGYYNEQFF; V: TRBV25-1; J: TRBJ2-1
CDR3: CSVRGSYEQYF; V: TRBV20-1; J: TRBJ2-7
CDR3: CASSDRDGSYNEQFF; V: TRBV9; J: TRBJ2-1
CDR3: CASRLQGVNSPLHF; V: TRBV2; J: TRBJ1-6
CDR3: CSARDHGAVSHEQYF; V: TRBV20-1; J: TRBJ2-7
CDR3: CASSPGGIGVNEQFF; V: TRBV7-2; J: TRBJ2-1
CDR3: CASSLPGAGGQGPNTEAFF; V: TRBV5-4; J: TRBJ1-1
CDR3: CASSRDRGTHGYTF; V: TRBV5-6; J: TRBJ1-2
CDR3: CASSLQTTFEQYF; V: TRBV12-3/TRBV12-4; J: TRBJ2-7
CDR3: CASRKTGSVNTEAFF; V: TRBV3-1; J: TRBJ1-1
CDR3: CAISETGTVNTEAFF; V: TRBV10-3; J: TRBJ1-1
CDR3: CASRLIAGYSTDTQYF; V: TRBV5-6; J: TRBJ2-3
CDR3: CASSIIGGYGYTF; V: TRBV19; J: TRBJ1-2
CDR3: CSAPPFGSHRGNEQFF; V: TRBV20-1; J: TRBJ2-1
CDR3: CASSPQGAGYGYTF; V: TRBV7-2; J: TRBJ1-2
CDR3: CASSPVRAEETQYF; V: TRBV18; J: TRBJ2-5
CDR3: CASVTSAGNTIYF; V: TRBV28; J: TRBJ1-3
CDR3: CASSQPISTEQFF; V: TRBV6-2/TRBV6-3; J: TRBJ2-1
CDR3: CASSSSAAGRRDTQYF; V: TRBV7-3; J: TRBJ2-3
CDR3: CASSDQVVQYF; V: TRBV6-5; J: TRBJ2-7
CDR3: CASSVVRASSYGYTF; V: TRBV12-3/TRBV12-4; J: TRBJ1-2
CDR3: CSVKAATVSYEQYF; V: TRBV20-1; J: TRBJ2-7
CDR3: CSALRPGLNEQFF; V: TRBV20-1; J: TRBJ2-1
CDR3: CSAQENRMNTEAFF; V: TRBV20-1; J: TRBJ1-1
CDR3: CASSLAPAREQFF; V: TRBV11-2; J: TRBJ2-1
CDR3: CSARTHYNEQFF; V: TRBV20-1; J: TRBJ2-1
CDR3: CASSYSRRTSAGELFF; V: TRBV6-5; J: TRBJ2-2
CDR3: CASSRIGTGNTEAFF; V: TRBV27; J: TRBJ1-1